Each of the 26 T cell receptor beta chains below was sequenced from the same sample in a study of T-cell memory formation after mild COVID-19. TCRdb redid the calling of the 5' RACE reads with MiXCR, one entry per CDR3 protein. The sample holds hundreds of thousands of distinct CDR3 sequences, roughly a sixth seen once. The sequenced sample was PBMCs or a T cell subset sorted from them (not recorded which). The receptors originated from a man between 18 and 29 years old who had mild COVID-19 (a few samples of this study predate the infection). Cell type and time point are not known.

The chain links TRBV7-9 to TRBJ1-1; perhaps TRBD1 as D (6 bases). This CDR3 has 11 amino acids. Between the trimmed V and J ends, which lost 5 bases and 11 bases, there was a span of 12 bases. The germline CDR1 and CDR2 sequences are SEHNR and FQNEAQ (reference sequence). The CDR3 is CASSRTGWAFF. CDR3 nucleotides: TGTGCCAGCAGCAGAACAGGGTGGGCTTTCTTT.

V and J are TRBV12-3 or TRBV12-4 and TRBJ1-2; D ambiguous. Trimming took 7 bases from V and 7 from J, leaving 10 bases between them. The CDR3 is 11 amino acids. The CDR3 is CASTSLGGYTF. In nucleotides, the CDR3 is TGTGCCAGCACCTCCTTGGGTGGCTACACCTTC.

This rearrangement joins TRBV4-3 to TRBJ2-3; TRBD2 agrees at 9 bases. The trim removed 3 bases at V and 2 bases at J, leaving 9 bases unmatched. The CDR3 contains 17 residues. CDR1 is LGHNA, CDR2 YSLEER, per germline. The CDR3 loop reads CASSQGGAGGHTDTQYF. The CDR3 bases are TGCGCCAGCAGCCAGGGGGGAGCGGGGGGCCACACAGATACGCAGTATTTT.

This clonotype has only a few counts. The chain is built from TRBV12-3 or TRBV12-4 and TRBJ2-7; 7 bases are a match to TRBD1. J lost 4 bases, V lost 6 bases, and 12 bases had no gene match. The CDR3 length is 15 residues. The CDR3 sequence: CASRSTGNQGYEQYF. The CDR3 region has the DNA TGTGCCAGCAGGTCGACAGGGAACCAAGGGTACGAGCAGTACTTC.

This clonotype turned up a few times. CDR3 amino acids: CASSQELRLSTDTQYF. As DNA, the CDR3 is TGTGCCAGCAGCCAAGAACTACGTCTTAGCACAGATACGCAGTATTTT. The chain has TRBV3-1 and TRBJ2-3, with D unresolved. The V end was cut by 0 bases, the J end by 0 bases, with 10 bases between. Per germline, CDR1 LGHDT and CDR2 YNNKEL (reference sequence). The CDR3 consists of 16 residues.

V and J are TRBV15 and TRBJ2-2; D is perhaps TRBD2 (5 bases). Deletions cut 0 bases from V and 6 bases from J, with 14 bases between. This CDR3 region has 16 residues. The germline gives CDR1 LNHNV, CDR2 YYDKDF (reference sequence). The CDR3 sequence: CATSRDSSGFSGELFF. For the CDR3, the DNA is TGTGCCACCAGCAGAGATTCTTCGGGGTTCTCCGGGGAGCTGTTTTTT.

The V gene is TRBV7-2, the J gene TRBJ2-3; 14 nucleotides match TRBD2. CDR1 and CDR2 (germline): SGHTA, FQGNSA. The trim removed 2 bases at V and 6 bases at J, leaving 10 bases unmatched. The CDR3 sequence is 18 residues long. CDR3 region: CASSLWGLAGVKGDTQYF. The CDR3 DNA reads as TGTGCCAGCAGCTTATGGGGACTAGCGGGGGTAAAAGGGGATACGCAGTATTTT.

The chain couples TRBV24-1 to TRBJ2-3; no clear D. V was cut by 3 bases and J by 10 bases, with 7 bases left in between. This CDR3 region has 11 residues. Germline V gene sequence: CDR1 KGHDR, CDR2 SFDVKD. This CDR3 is CATSDEESQYF. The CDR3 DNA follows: TGTGCCACCAGTGATGAGGAGTCGCAGTATTTT.

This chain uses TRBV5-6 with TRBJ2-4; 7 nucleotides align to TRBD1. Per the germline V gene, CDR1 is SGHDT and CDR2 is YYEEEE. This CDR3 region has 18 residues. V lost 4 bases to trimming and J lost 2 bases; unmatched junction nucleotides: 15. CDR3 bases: TGTGCCAGCAGCGAGGGACAGCGGAAGTATACGTCCAAAAACATTCAGTACTTC. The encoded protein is CASSEGQRKYTSKNIQYF.

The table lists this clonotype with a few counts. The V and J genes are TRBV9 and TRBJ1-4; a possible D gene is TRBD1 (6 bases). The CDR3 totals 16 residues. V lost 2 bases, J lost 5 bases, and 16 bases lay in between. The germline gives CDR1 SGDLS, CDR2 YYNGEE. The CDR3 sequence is CASSVFAGVHNEKLFF. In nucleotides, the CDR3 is TGTGCCAGCAGCGTCTTCGCAGGGGTACACAATGAAAAACTGTTTTTT.

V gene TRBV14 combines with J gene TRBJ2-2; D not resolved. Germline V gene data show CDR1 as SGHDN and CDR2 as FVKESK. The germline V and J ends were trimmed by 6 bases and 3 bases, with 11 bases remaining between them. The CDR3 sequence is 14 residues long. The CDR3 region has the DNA TGTGCCAGCAGTAAAGGGCTGGACACCGGGGAGCTGTTTTTT. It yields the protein CASSKGLDTGELFF.

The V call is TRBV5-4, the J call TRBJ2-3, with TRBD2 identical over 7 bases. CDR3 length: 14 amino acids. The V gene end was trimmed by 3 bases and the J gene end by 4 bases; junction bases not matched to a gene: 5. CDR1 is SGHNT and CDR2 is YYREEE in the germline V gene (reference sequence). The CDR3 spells CASSWRGGADTQYF. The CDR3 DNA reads TGTGCCAGCAGCTGGCGGGGAGGGGCAGATACGCAGTATTTT.

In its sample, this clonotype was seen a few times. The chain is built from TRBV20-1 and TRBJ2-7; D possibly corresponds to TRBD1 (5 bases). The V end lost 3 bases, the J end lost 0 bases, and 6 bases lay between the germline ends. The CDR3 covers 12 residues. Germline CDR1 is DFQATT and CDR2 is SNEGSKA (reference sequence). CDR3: CSASQGSYEQYF. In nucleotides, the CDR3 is TGCAGTGCTAGTCAGGGCTCCTACGAGCAGTACTTC.

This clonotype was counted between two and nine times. The CDR3 region is CSAVRDVNQPQHF. The CDR3 DNA sequence: TGCAGTGCTGTAAGGGACGTCAATCAGCCCCAGCATTTT. V usage is TRBV20-1 and J usage is TRBJ1-5, with a possible D match to TRBD1 (5 bases). Deletions cut 5 bases from V and 3 bases from J, with 11 bases between. The CDR3 is 13 residues long. Germline V gene sequence: CDR1 DFQATT, CDR2 SNEGSKA (reference sequence).

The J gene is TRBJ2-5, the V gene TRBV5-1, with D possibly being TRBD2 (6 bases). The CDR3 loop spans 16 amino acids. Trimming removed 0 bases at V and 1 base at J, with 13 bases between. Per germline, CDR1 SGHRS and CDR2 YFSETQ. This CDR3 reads CASSLAPAGPQETQYF. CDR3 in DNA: TGCGCCAGCAGCTTGGCACCAGCGGGTCCCCAAGAGACCCAGTACTTC. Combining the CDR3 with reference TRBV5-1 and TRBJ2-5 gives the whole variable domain KAGVTQTPRYLIKTRGQQVTLSCSPISGHRSVSWYQQTPGQGLQFLFEYFSETQRNKGNFPGRFSGRQFSNSRSEMNVSTLELGDSALYLCASSLAPAGPQETQYFGPGTRLLVL.

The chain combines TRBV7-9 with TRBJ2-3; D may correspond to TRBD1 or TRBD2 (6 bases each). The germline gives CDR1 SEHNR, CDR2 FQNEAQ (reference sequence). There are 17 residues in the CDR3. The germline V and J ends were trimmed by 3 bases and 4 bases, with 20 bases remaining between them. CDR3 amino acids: CASSFYVGGPWADTQYF. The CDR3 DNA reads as TGTGCCAGCAGCTTCTACGTGGGGGGCCCCTGGGCAGATACGCAGTATTTT.

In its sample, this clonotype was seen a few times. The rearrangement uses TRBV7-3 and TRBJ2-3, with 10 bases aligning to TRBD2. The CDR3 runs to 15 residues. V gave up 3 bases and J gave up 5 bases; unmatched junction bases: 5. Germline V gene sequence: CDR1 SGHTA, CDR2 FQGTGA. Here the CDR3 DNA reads TGTGCCAGCAGCTTGGGGACTAGCGATGGAGATACGCAGTATTTT. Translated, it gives CASSLGTSDGDTQYF.

The CDR3 protein is CATSRDAMGSNSPLHF. In DNA, the CDR3 is TGTGCCACCAGCAGAGATGCAATGGGCTCTAATTCACCCCTCCACTTT. This chain links TRBV15 with TRBJ1-6; no clear D gene. The CDR3 contains 16 residues. The V end lost 0 bases, the J end lost 6 bases, and 12 bases lay between the germline ends. Germline-derived CDR1 and CDR2 are LNHNV and YYDKDF (reference sequence).

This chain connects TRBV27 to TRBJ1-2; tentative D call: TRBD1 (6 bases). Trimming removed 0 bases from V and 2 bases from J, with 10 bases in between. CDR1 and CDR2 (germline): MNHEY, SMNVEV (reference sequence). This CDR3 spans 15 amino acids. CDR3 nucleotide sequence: TGTGCCAGCAGTTTATCGGCAACAGGGAACTATGGCTACACCTTC. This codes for CASSLSATGNYGYTF.

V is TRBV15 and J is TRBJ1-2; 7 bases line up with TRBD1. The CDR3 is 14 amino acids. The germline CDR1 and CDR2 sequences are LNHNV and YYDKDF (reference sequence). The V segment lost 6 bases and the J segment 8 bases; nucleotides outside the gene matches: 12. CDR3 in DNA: TGTGCCACCAGGCCGGTGGGACAGTACGGGGGCTACACCTTC. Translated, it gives CATRPVGQYGGYTF. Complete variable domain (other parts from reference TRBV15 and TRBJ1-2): DAMVIQNPRYQVTQFGKPVTLSCSQTLNHNVMYWYQQKSSQAPKLLFHYYDKDFNNEADTPDNFQSRRPNTSFCFLDIRSPGLGDTAMYLCATRPVGQYGGYTFGSGTRLTVV.

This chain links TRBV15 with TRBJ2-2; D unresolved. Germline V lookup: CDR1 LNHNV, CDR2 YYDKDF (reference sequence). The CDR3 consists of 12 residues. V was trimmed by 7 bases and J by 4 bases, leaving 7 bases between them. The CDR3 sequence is CATKSPTGELFF. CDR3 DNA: TGTGCCACCAAGAGTCCCACCGGGGAGCTGTTTTTT.

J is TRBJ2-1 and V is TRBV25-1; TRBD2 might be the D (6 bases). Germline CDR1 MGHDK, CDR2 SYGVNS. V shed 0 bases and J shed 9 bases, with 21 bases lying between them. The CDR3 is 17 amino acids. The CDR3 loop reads CASSEYRHSFRLGEQFF. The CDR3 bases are TGTGCCAGCAGTGAATACCGGCACTCTTTTAGACTAGGTGAGCAGTTCTTC.

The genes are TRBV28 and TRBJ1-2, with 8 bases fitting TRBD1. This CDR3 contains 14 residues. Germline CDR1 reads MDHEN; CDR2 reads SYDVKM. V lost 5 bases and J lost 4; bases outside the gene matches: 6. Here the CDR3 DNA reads TGTGCCAGCAGTGACACGACAGGGGCCTATGGCTACACCTTC. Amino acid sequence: CASSDTTGAYGYTF.

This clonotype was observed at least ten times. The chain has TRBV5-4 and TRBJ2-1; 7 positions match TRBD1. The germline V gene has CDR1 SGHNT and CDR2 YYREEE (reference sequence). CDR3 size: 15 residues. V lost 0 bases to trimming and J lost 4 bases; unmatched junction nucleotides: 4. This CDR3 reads CASSLGTGLYNEQFF. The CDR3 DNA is TGTGCCAGCAGCTTGGGGACAGGTCTTTACAATGAGCAGTTCTTC.

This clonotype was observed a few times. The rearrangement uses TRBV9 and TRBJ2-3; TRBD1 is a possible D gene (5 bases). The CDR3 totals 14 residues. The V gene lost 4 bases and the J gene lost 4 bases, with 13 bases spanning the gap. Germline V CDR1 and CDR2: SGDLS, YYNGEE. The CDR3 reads CASSKGPQADTQYF. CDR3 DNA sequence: TGTGCCAGCAGCAAGGGCCCACAGGCAGATACGCAGTATTTT.

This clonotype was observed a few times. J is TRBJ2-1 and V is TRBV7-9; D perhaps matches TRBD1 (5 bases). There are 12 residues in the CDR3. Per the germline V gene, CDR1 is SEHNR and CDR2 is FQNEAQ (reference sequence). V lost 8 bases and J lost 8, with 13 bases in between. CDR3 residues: CASGWQGYEQFF. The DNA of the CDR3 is TGTGCCAGCGGGTGGCAGGGATATGAGCAGTTCTTC. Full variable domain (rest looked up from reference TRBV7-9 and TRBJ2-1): DTGVSQNPRHKITKRGQNVTFRCDPISEHNRLYWYRQTLGQGPEFLTYFQNEAQLEKSRLLSDRFSAERPKGSFSTLEIQRTEQGDSAMYLCASGWQGYEQFFGPGTRLTVL.